The present T cell receptor beta chain was sequenced within a study of blood T cell repertoires in COVID-19 (TCRdb year 2020). Regarding the study in general: Samples from collaborators originated in the United States, Italy and Spain and spanned both the acute and convalescent phases of COVID-19. The material from the prospective study consisted of cDNA or gDNA derived from T cells, B-cell-depleted T cells, or PBMCs. Deeply sampled blood TCRbeta repertoires from subjects exposed to, actively infected with, or recovered from COVID-19 were included in the dataset. The repertoires were released in a freely available public database intended as a resource for research on the immune response to SARS-CoV-2. The samples were drawn from the first 160 participants of the ongoing ImmuneRACE study and from 1,254 subjects provided by 6 global collaborators. Nearly every sample came with metadata listing a de-identified subject ID, COVID-19 status, age in years and sex. Where HLA class I and class II types were available, the types were taken from metadata supplied by the sample provider, not from assay-based typing. Study-wide findings and limitations: Clinical and demographic metadata were provided uncurated, with the amount varying by source and participant.

As concerns this clone: Its antigen specificity is not known. No per-base quality is available; no much larger clone lies one base away.

CDR1 and CDR2, looked up from the germline V gene, are SGHRS and YFSETQ. Trimming accounts for 4 bases at V and 3 bases at J, while the number of junction bases matched to no gene is 2. Including the terminal cysteine and phenylalanine, the CDR3 comprises 13 residues. The kept DNA is CDR3 alone, 39 bases in frame from the first base. TCRbeta CDR3 regions were amplified from genomic DNA by means of the immunoSEQ Assay, a bias-controlled multiplex PCR. As for the authors' bioinformatics: Nucleated cell counts per sample were estimated from amplification of reference gene primers within the assay. Sequence reads were collapsed and filtered to measure the absolute abundance of every unique TCRbeta CDR3 rearrangement. For each sample, productive Simpson clonality was calculated as the square root of Simpson's diversity index across productive rearrangements. Entries here come from immuneACCESS through TCRdb and include only in-frame sequences with V and J called. Some clones fail to appear in such tables; in the studies checked, an unresolved V gene covers under half of the shortfall, and the cause of the remainder is unknown. V, J and clone size are those of that table, while D and trimming were read from the DNA. The sample records more than 250,000 clones, around 88% of which are singletons. Roughly 2.1% of the sample is taken by the ten largest.

Samples from volunteer blood donors who had recovered from COVID-19 were contributed by a second Seattle source. The collaborating institutions used their own protocols to collect whole blood in K2EDTA tubes. For TCRbeta analysis, collaborators shipped samples as frozen whole blood, isolated PBMCs, or DNA extracted from either of those sample types. The sample taken for sequencing was peripheral blood. The TCR comes from a woman younger than 45 who had recovered from COVID-19. The V and J genes are TRBV5-1 and TRBJ2-5, with 8 central nucleotides matching TRBD2. The CDR3 protein sequence reads: CASSPGGEETQYF. The DNA is as follows: TGCGCCAGCAGCCCCGGGGGGGAAGAGACCCAGTACTTC.